This is a list of T cell receptor beta chains from one sample in a study of shared clonotypes between healthy human individuals. Using immunoSEQ multiplex PCR, the repertoire was profiled, and TCRdb retains in-frame clones only, with some absent. The profile shows around 1.9 million clones, approximately 94% of them singletons. Material: naive CD8+ T cells from PBMCs. Every receptor here comes from a man between 18 and 29 years old in good health. Some clones in this sample may be carry-over from other donors' samples. CDR3s include the opening cysteine and the closing phenylalanine or tryptophan. The D gene is left open where the match is weak. Some rows mark clone size as missing; the rest say once, few, many or name a class of expanded clone.

v_gene	j_gene	d_gene	abundance	CDR3nt	CDR3aa
TRBV27	TRBJ2-1	TRBD1	.	TGTGCCAGCTCTCGGACAGGGAGTTTGGATGAGCAGTTCTTC	CASSRTGSLDEQFF
TRBV7-3	TRBJ1-1	.	.	TGTGCCAGCAGCTCCTCTTGGGGTTTGAACACTGAAGCTTTCTTT	CASSSSWGLNTEAFF
TRBV5-8	TRBJ2-5	.	.	TGTGCCAGCAGCTTGGGGGGCAGGGTCCAAGAGACCCAGTACTTC	CASSLGGRVQETQYF
TRBV11-3	TRBJ2-1	.	.	TGTGCCAGCAGCTTAGGCAGGTCAAGAGGGGCCAATGAGCAGTTCTTC	CASSLGRSRGANEQFF
TRBV5-6	TRBJ2-2	.	.	TGTGCCAGCAGCTCCTGGGTGTGGACGGGCACCGGGGAGCTGTTTTTT	CASSSWVWTGTGELFF
TRBV27	TRBJ2-7	.	.	TGTGCCAGCAGTTCACAGGCGGCCTCCTACGAGCAGTACTTC	CASSSQAASYEQYF
TRBV6-6	TRBJ2-2	.	.	TGTGCCAGCACGGGCGCCGGGGAGCTGTTTTTT	CASTGAGELFF
TRBV28	TRBJ2-7	.	once	TGTGCCAGCAGTCCCGACAGTTCCTACGAGCAGTACTTC	CASSPDSSYEQYF
TRBV27	TRBJ2-5	.	.	TGTGCCAGCCGTATGATCGGCGTCCCCGGGGAGACCCAGTACTTC	CASRMIGVPGETQYF
TRBV28	TRBJ2-2	.	.	TGTGCCAGCCGAGCCAGGGTGGCGGCCGGGGAGCTGTTTTTT	CASRARVAAGELFF
TRBV28	TRBJ2-3	.	.	TGTGCCAGCAGTTTAAGGTGGGATCGAGCAGATACGCAGTATTTT	CASSLRWDRADTQYF
TRBV6-6	TRBJ2-5	.	.	TGTGCCAGCAGTTACGTTAAGGGGGCGGGGGAAGAGACCCAGTACTTC	CASSYVKGAGEETQYF
TRBV5-1	TRBJ2-5	TRBD2	.	TGCGCCAGCAGCTTCGGACTAGCGGGGACGGCGGAGACCCAGTACTTC	CASSFGLAGTAETQYF
TRBV4-1	TRBJ2-3	.	.	TGCGCCAGCAGCCAAGGTCGGACCAGCCCGTGGGATACGCAGTATTTT	CASSQGRTSPWDTQYF
TRBV9	TRBJ2-1	TRBD2	few	TGTGCCAGCAGCGTAGTCCCGACTAGCGGGAGCAATGAGCAGTTCTTC	CASSVVPTSGSNEQFF
TRBV7-8	TRBJ2-1	.	.	TGTGCCAGCAGCCCTGCGGACAGTCCATACAATGAGCAGTTCTTC	CASSPADSPYNEQFF
TRBV6-5	TRBJ1-2	.	.	TGTGCCAGCAGTAAGACCCGGACAGTAGCTCAAGGCTACACCTTC	CASSKTRTVAQGYTF
TRBV9	TRBJ1-4	.	.	TGTGCCAGCAGCGCGGGACCGAGGGGTGAAAAACTGTTTTTT	CASSAGPRGEKLFF
TRBV10-3	TRBJ2-3	.	.	TGTGCCACAGAAGGGGGATTAGACACAGATACGCAGTATTTT	CATEGGLDTDTQYF
TRBV27	TRBJ1-1	.	.	TGTGCCAGCAGTCCGCGGGGCAGCCAGGAAGCTTTCTTT	CASSPRGSQEAFF